Listed here are 24 T cell receptor beta chains from one sample, sequenced in a study of technical replicates of blood from a few donors (dated by TCRdb to the late 2010s). The library came from the immunoSEQ multiplex PCR assay. TCRdb's version of the immuneACCESS table is confined to in-frame rearrangements and falls short of the full clone set. An unresolved V gene accounts for under half of the shortfall where checked; the remainder is of unknown origin. Counted in this sample were around 56,000 clones; 90% to 95% of them appeared once. The ten largest clones represent about 3% of the sample. The sample consisted of PBMCs. The receptors were sampled from a human donor in good health. Some clones in this sample may be carry-over from other donors' samples.

This clone was observed a single time. This rearrangement joins TRBV19 to TRBJ2-2; 7 bases match TRBD1. The CDR3 spans 13 residues. Germline assignment: CDR1 LNHDA and CDR2 SQIVND (reference sequence). V trimming: 8 bases; J trimming: 4 bases; junction bases outside the gene matches: 4. DNA of the CDR3: TGTGCCAGTGGGGCAGGGGGCACCGGGGAGCTGTTTTTT. This gives the protein CASGAGGTGELFF.

The V call is TRBV25-1, the J call TRBJ1-6; 7 positions match TRBD1. This CDR3 is 14 amino acids long. CDR1 MGHDK and CDR2 SYGVNS come from the germline V gene. The V gene end was trimmed by 10 bases and the J gene end by 9 bases; junction bases not matched to a gene: 12. DNA of the CDR3: TGTGCCAATGCTGACAGGGCAGGAGGTTCACCCCTCCACTTT. It translates to CANADRAGGSPLHF.

The rearrangement links TRBV7-9 to TRBJ1-1, with a weak D call TRBD1 (6 bases). This CDR3 contains 15 residues. Germline lookup yields CDR1 SEHNR and CDR2 FQNEAQ (reference sequence). V lost 4 bases to trimming and J lost 3 bases, with 15 bases between them. CDR3 sequence reads: CASSSMTGDYTEAFF. CDR3 DNA: TGTGCCAGCAGCTCTATGACAGGAGATTACACTGAAGCTTTCTTT.

The V and J genes are TRBV30 and TRBJ1-6; D perhaps matches TRBD1 (5 bases). With 3 bases removed from V and 8 bases from J, the gap between germline ends came to 20 bases. CDR1 is GTSNPN and CDR2 is SVGIG in the germline V gene (reference sequence). This CDR3 region has 16 residues. CDR3 in DNA: TGTGCCTGGAGCCCCTGGGGGGAATGGAGTGATTCACCCCTCCACTTT. It translates to CAWSPWGEWSDSPLHF.

Worth noting for this clone: The junction differs from germline at one of its ends, possibly a read error. The chain recombines TRBV6-5 with TRBJ1-5; possible D gene TRBD1, 5 bases. CDR1 is MNHEY, CDR2 SVGAGI, per germline. The CDR3 contains 14 residues. The CDR3, as DNA: TGTGCCAGCAGTCACTCGGGGGGGAATCAGCCCCAGCATTTT. It translates to CASSHSGGNQPQHF.

This clone was counted a single time. The chain links TRBV10-1 to TRBJ1-5, with a possible D match to TRBD1 (6 bases). Germline CDR1 reads WNHNN; CDR2 reads SYGVQD (reference sequence). CDR3 length: 17 residues. V lost 0 bases to trimming and J lost 3 bases, with 15 bases between them. The CDR3 region is CASSESKTGKHNQPQHF. CDR3 coding DNA: TGCGCCAGCAGTGAGTCCAAGACAGGAAAGCACAATCAGCCCCAGCATTTT.

V and J are TRBV6-5 and TRBJ1-1; perhaps TRBD1 as D (5 bases). Germline lookup yields CDR1 MNHEY and CDR2 SVGAGI. Trimming pared 5 bases from V and 0 bases from J, leaving 7 bases between. The CDR3 covers 13 residues. The CDR3 DNA is TGTGCCAGCAGTCTCAGGGTGAACACTGAAGCTTTCTTT. Protein sequence: CASSLRVNTEAFF.

The V and J genes are TRBV4-2 and TRBJ1-1, with TRBD1 as a possible D gene (6 bases). Between the trimmed V and J ends, which lost 0 bases and 7 bases, there was a span of 9 bases. The germline CDR1 and CDR2 sequences are LGHNA and YNFKEQ. The CDR3 is 13 residues long. CDR3 in DNA: TGTGCCAGCAGCCAAGATAGGGGGGGTGAAGCTTTCTTT. Amino acid sequence: CASSQDRGGEAFF.

This chain links TRBV9 with TRBJ1-4; 9 nucleotides align to TRBD1. Losses at the gene ends were 4 bases for V and 6 bases for J; bases not matched to a gene: 7. CDR3 length: 15 amino acids. Germline V gene data show CDR1 as SGDLS and CDR2 as YYNGEE. The CDR3 DNA reads TGTGCCAGCAGCACCGGGACAGGGCCTTATGAAAAACTGTTTTTT. The encoded protein is CASSTGTGPYEKLFF.

The chain joins TRBV5-1 to TRBJ2-1, with 8 bases matching TRBD1. The germline V gene has CDR1 SGHRS and CDR2 YFSETQ. The ends lost 0 bases at V and 11 bases at J; junction bases unmatched: 10. CDR3 size: 15 residues. The CDR3 region is CASSLASTGVTKQFF. The CDR3 DNA sequence: TGCGCCAGCAGCTTGGCCTCGACAGGGGTCACGAAGCAGTTCTTC.

CDR3 protein: CASSQDSYNEQFF. The DNA for the CDR3 is TGTGCCAGCAGCCAGGACAGCTACAATGAGCAGTTCTTC. The V and J genes are TRBV13 and TRBJ2-1; a weak D match, TRBD1 (6 bases). Germline CDR1 PRHDT, CDR2 FYEKMQ (reference sequence). V dropped 5 bases and J dropped 3 bases, with 8 bases sitting between them. There are 13 residues in the CDR3. The whole variable domain, remainder taken from reference TRBV13 and TRBJ2-1, is AAGVIQSPRHLIKEKRETATLKCYPIPRHDTVYWYQQGPGQDPQFLISFYEKMQSDKGSIPDRFSAQQFSDYHSELNMSSLELGDSALYFCASSQDSYNEQFFGPGTRLTVL.

The rearrangement uses TRBV7-2 and TRBJ2-1; 9 nucleotides agree with TRBD2. The CDR3 has 16 amino acids. In germline, CDR1 is SGHTA, CDR2 FQGNSA. V trimming: 7 bases; J trimming: 3 bases; junction bases outside the gene matches: 10. The CDR3 is CASTSPWTSDYNEQFF. The CDR3 DNA is TGTGCCAGCACCTCCCCTTGGACTAGCGACTACAATGAGCAGTTCTTC.

V gene TRBV9 combines with J gene TRBJ1-2; a possible D gene is TRBD1 (6 bases). The V end lost 2 bases, the J end lost 2 bases, and 13 bases lay between the germline ends. The germline V gene has CDR1 SGDLS and CDR2 YYNGEE. The CDR3 has 15 residues. CDR3 in DNA: TGTGCCAGCAGCGTCGGTCAGGGGTGGAACTATGGCTACACCTTC. It codes for CASSVGQGWNYGYTF.

The gene calls are TRBV7-8 and TRBJ2-5; 10 bases match TRBD2. Germline V gene lookup returns CDR1 SGHVS and CDR2 FQNEAQ. Trimming took 5 bases from V and 9 from J; bases not matched to a gene: 15. This CDR3 region has 16 residues. The CDR3 here is CASSLHLAGAISSQYF. The CDR3 DNA follows: TGTGCCAGCAGCCTCCACCTAGCGGGGGCCATATCTTCCCAGTACTTC.

J is TRBJ2-7 and V is TRBV5-8; D not resolved. The V end was cut by 4 bases, the J end by 2 bases, with 16 bases between. Germline V CDR1 and CDR2: SGHTS, YDEGEE. The CDR3 is 15 residues long. The chain's CDR3 is CASSPGFRSPYEQYF. The CDR3 coding sequence is TGTGCCAGCAGCCCAGGTTTTAGGTCTCCCTACGAGCAGTACTTC.

This rearrangement joins TRBV6-4 to TRBJ2-1; TRBD2 matches at 11 bases. This CDR3 has 15 residues. Germline loops: CDR1 MRHNA, CDR2 SNTAGT. Trimming took 2 bases from V and 6 from J; bases not matched to a gene: 3. The CDR3 DNA follows: TGTGCCAGCAGTGACATGACTAGCGGGACCAATGAGCAGTTCTTC. It encodes CASSDMTSGTNEQFF.

The CDR3 bases are TGCGCCAGCAGCTTGGGGCTAGCGGGAGAATCTCAAGAGACCCAGTACTTC. Its translation is CASSLGLAGESQETQYF. This chain links TRBV5-1 with TRBJ2-5; TRBD2 agrees at 10 bases. Germline CDR1 SGHRS, CDR2 YFSETQ. V lost 0 bases, J lost 2 bases, and 7 bases stayed unmatched. This CDR3 contains 17 residues.

The chain combines TRBV9 with TRBJ2-7, with 8 bases matching TRBD1. Germline V gene lookup returns CDR1 SGDLS and CDR2 YYNGEE. The CDR3 loop spans 14 amino acids. Germline trimming cut 2 bases from V and 5 bases from J; bases unmatched to any gene: 6. Here the CDR3 DNA reads TGTGCCAGCAGCGTCGGAACAGGGGGAGACGAGCAGTACTTC. Residues: CASSVGTGGDEQYF.

The chain carries TRBV4-1 and TRBJ2-5; TRBD2 is a possible D gene (6 bases). V lost 4 bases and J 3 bases, leaving 12 bases between the germline ends. The germline V gene encodes CDR1 MGHRA and CDR2 YSYEKL. The CDR3 spans 14 residues. The CDR3 here is CASSPGPGEETQYF. The CDR3, as DNA: TGCGCCAGCAGCCCGGGACCGGGGGAAGAGACCCAGTACTTC.

The gene calls are TRBV7-2 and TRBJ1-2; TRBD1 is a possible D gene (5 bases). V dropped 1 base and J dropped 4 bases, with 16 bases sitting between them. This CDR3 region has 16 residues. The germline V gene has CDR1 SGHTA and CDR2 FQGNSA. The DNA for the CDR3 is TGTGCCAGCAGCTTAGGTATTCGCCAGGGCGCCTATGGCTACACCTTC. Protein: CASSLGIRQGAYGYTF.

The CDR3: CASSFNREAFF. The CDR3 DNA reads TGTGCCAGCAGCTTTAACCGGGAAGCTTTCTTT. The V and J genes are TRBV5-6 and TRBJ1-1; D remains unclear. The CDR3 sequence is 11 residues long. Deletions cut 2 bases from V and 8 bases from J, with 7 bases between. Per the germline V gene, CDR1 is SGHDT and CDR2 is YYEEEE.

The count of this clone is one. The V and J genes are TRBV30 and TRBJ2-5, with D perhaps matching TRBD2 (6 bases). Per the germline V gene, CDR1 is GTSNPN and CDR2 is SVGIG (reference sequence). This CDR3 contains 13 residues. V dropped 1 base and J dropped 2 bases, with 8 bases sitting between them. This chain's CDR3 is CAWSGGLQETQYF. CDR3 nucleotide sequence: TGTGCCTGGAGTGGGGGACTTCAAGAGACCCAGTACTTC.

The chain is built from TRBV19 and TRBJ1-5, with D perhaps TRBD1 (6 bases). The CDR3 is 16 residues long. The V gene lost 1 base and the J gene lost 3 bases, with 13 bases spanning the gap. CDR1 and CDR2 (germline): LNHDA, SQIVND (reference sequence). CDR3 amino acids: CASSIVRGGSNQPQHF. The DNA for the CDR3 is TGTGCCAGTAGTATAGTCCGCGGGGGCTCCAATCAGCCCCAGCATTTT.

This rearrangement joins TRBV6-1 to TRBJ1-4, with D uncertain. Germline loops: CDR1 MNHNS, CDR2 SASEGT. The CDR3 spans 14 residues. V was cut by 10 bases and J by 4 bases, with 16 bases left in between. The CDR3 sequence: CAIATGGINEKLFF. CDR3 bases: TGTGCCATCGCCACGGGAGGGATTAATGAAAAACTGTTTTTT.